This TCR beta chain derives from a study of T cell responses to AZD1222 COVID-19 vaccine. TCRdb's copy holds only in-frame clones and misses some; the assay was immunoSEQ multiplex PCR. The sample lists 75,000 to 100,000 clones; 85% to 90% were seen once. The germline V gene has CDR1 GTSNPN and CDR2 SVGIG (reference sequence). This CDR3 has 13 residues. Germline trimming cut 2 bases from V and 8 bases from J; bases unmatched to any gene: 8. This specimen consisted of peripheral blood, obtained on day 0 of AZD1222 vaccination. This clonotype originated in an adult in good health. The V gene is TRBV30, the J gene TRBJ1-2, with TRBD1 identical over 7 bases. The CDR3 sequence: CAWSRDRPRGYTF. DNA for the CDR3: TGTGCCTGGAGTCGGGACAGACCGCGCGGCTACACCTTC. The whole variable domain, remainder taken from reference TRBV30 and TRBJ1-2, is SQTIHQWPATLVQPVGSPLSLECTVEGTSNPNLYWYRQAAGRGLQLLFYSVGIGQISSEVPQNLSASRPQDRQFILSSKKLLLSDSGFYLCAWSRDRPRGYTFGSGTRLTVV.